This TCR beta chain comes out of a study of blood T cell repertoires in COVID-19. The participants were between about 18 and 90 years old and came from some 23 US areas. Grouping used clinical history reported by participants in a survey and questionnaire. Profiled with immunoSEQ multiplex PCR; TCRdb holds only in-frame clones, not every one. The repertoire has fewer than 350,000 clones, about 87% of them found once; the top ten carry over 4%. This clone was detected once. Sequenced sample: PBMCs or T cells enriched from blood (not recorded which). This clonotype was obtained from a woman in her thirties with acute COVID-19.

The CDR3 here is CASSKGDRVKRLDGANVLTF. CDR3 nucleotides: TGTGCCAGCAGCAAAGGGGACAGGGTAAAAAGATTGGATGGGGCCAACGTCCTGACTTTC. This sequence joins TRBV21-1 and TRBJ2-6; TRBD1, as called in the table, went unchecked against the DNA. TRBV21-1 is recorded as a pseudogene. The CDR3 consists of 20 residues.